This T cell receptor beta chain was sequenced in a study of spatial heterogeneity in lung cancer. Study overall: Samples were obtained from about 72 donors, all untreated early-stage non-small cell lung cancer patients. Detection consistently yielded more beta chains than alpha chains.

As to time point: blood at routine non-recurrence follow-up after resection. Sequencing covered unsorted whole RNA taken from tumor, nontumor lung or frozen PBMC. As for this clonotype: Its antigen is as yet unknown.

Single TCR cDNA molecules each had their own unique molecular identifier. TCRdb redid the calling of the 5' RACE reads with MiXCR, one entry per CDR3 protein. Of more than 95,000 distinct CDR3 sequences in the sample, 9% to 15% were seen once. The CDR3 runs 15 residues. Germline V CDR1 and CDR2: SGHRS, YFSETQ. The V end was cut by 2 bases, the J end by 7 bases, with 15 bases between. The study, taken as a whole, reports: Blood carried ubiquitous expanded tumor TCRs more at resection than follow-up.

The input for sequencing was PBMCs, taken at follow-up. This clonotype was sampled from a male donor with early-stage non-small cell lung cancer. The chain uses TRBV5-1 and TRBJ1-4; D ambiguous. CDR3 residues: CASSLGMSLSEKLFF. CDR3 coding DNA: TGCGCCAGCAGCTTAGGAATGTCGCTTAGTGAAAAACTGTTTTTT.